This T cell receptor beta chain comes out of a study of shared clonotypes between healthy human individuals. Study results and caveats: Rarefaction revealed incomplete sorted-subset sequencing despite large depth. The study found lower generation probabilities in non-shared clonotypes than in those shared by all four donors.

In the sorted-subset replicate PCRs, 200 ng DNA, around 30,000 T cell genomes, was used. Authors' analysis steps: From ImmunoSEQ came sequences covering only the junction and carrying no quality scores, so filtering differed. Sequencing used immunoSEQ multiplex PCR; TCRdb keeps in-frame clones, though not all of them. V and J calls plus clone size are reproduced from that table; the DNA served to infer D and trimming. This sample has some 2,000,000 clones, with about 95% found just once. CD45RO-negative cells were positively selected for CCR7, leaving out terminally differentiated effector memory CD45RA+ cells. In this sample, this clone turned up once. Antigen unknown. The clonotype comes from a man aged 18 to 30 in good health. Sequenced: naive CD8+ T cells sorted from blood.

This CDR3 is CATSTTSGETQYF. CDR3 in DNA: TGTGCCACCAGCACTACTAGTGGTGAGACCCAGTACTTC. The chain links TRBV15 to TRBJ2-5; D is perhaps TRBD2 (5 bases). V was clipped by 4 bases and J by 5 bases, with 11 bases between them. The CDR3 runs to 13 residues. CDR1 LNHNV and CDR2 YYDKDF come from the germline V gene (reference sequence). Combining the CDR3 with reference TRBV15 and TRBJ2-5 gives the whole variable domain DAMVIQNPRYQVTQFGKPVTLSCSQTLNHNVMYWYQQKSSQAPKLLFHYYDKDFNNEADTPDNFQSRRPNTSFCFLDIRSPGLGDTAMYLCATSTTSGETQYFGPGTRLLVL.